This entry features one T cell receptor (beta chain) sequence. Its specificity is unknown. TCRdb's copy holds only in-frame clones and misses some; the assay was immunoSEQ multiplex PCR. This repertoire shows fewer than 20,000 clones, approximately 84% found once; its top ten account for roughly 8.4%. After removal of 5 bases from V and 1 base from J, the junction contained 8 bases not matched to a gene. The germline V gene has CDR1 MDHEN and CDR2 SYDVKM. This CDR3 is 15 amino acids long. The data derive from a study of PD-1 blockade in classical Hodgkin lymphoma. Whole-study results and caveats: Sources of repertoire differences remain undefined, possibly disease activity or prior therapy. Baseline TCR diversity was reportedly lower in newly diagnosed patients than in healthy donors. It was reported as lower still in relapsed/refractory patients.

Stated time point: newly diagnosed, previously untreated cHL patient sample. Comparison used PBMCs from newly diagnosed, untreated classical Hodgkin lymphoma. The chain is built from TRBV28 and TRBJ2-7, with 7 bases fitting TRBD1. The clonotype comes from a human donor with classical Hodgkin lymphoma. Sequencing was carried out using peripheral blood mononuclear cells (PBMCs). CDR3 protein: CASSLQGIGSYEQYF. In DNA, the CDR3 is TGTGCCAGCAGTCTACAGGGGATAGGGTCCTACGAGCAGTACTTC.